Given below is one T cell receptor (beta chain) in context. Its antigen is still unknown. Naive CD8 isolation took CD45RO-negative cells positively selected for CCR7 and excluded terminally differentiated effector memory CD45RA+ cells. Over several immunoSEQ plates, each subset's genomic DNA was distributed in even portions. TCRdb keeps only in-frame clones here, not all; method: immunoSEQ multiplex PCR. The sample contains about 2,200,000 clones, 85% to 95% of which appear only once. The ends were cut back, 0 bases at V and 5 bases at J, with 10 bases in the middle. Germline V CDR1 and CDR2: MGHRA, YSYEKL. The CDR3 covers 14 residues. The data originate from a study of shared clonotypes between healthy human individuals. Findings and caveats of the study: It was anticipated that sequencing depth would influence how many clonotypes donors shared. Estimated clonotype richness was generally higher in naive than memory subsets. Generation probability values for non-shared clonotypes were lower than those for clonotypes shared by all four donors.

This rearrangement joins TRBV4-1 to TRBJ1-1; D uncertain. The source of this sequence is a man aged 18-30 years in good health. Some clones in this sample may be carry-over from other donors' samples. The sequenced sample consisted of naive CD8+ T cells from PBMCs. The CDR3 DNA reads as TGCGCCAGCAGCCAAGATATTGCGGCGACTGAAGCTTTCTTT. Protein product: CASSQDIAATEAFF.